Reported below is one T cell receptor (beta chain). The target antigen is unknown. The sample comes from a study of beta chain features in type 1 diabetes. Study-wide points: Type 1 diabetes patients had moderately but significantly shorter TCRB CDR3s in all four CD4+ subsets. The study notes PCR might favor shorter templates equally in patients and controls.

Post-sort purity exceeded 95% for all sorted populations. Sequenced material consisted of expressed TCRB transcripts (all of the isolated RNA was reverse transcribed). Some clones are missing from TCRdb's copy, which holds only in-frame ones; the method was immunoSEQ multiplex PCR. The sample lists about 470,000 clones; 30% were seen once. Germline assignment: CDR1 SGHRS and CDR2 YFSETQ. The CDR3 is 14 amino acids. The ends were cut back, 1 base at V and 4 bases at J, with 11 bases in the middle. V usage is TRBV5-1 and J usage is TRBJ1-2, with no clear D. The sample was naive CD4+ T cells from blood. The receptor was derived from a man aged 18 to 30 in good health. CDR3 sequence: CASSLRPAGYGYTF. The DNA of the CDR3 is TGCGCCAGCAGCTTGCGACCGGCGGGCTATGGCTACACCTTC.